The 5 T cell receptor beta chains reported below all come from one sample, sequenced in a study of blood T cell repertoires in COVID-19. The assay was immunoSEQ multiplex PCR, and TCRdb's table has in-frame clones only and misses some. The sample lists about 88,000 clones, approximately 87% occurring once. Sequenced material: peripheral blood. The receptors come from a woman in her 70s with acute or convalescent COVID-19.

V usage is TRBV27 and J usage is TRBJ1-1, with D uncertain. V was trimmed by 3 bases and J by 5 bases, leaving 10 bases between them. Germline-derived CDR1 and CDR2 are MNHEY and SMNVEV (reference sequence). This CDR3 has 13 residues. CDR3 sequence (DNA): TGTGCCAGCAGTTTCCAGGCAATGACTGAAGCTTTCTTT. Its translation: CASSFQAMTEAFF.

The V call is TRBV6-5, the J call TRBJ1-1, with 11 bases matching TRBD1. The J segment lost 4 bases and the V segment lost 6 bases, leaving 7 bases of the junction unmatched. Per germline, CDR1 MNHEY and CDR2 SVGAGI. This CDR3 contains 15 residues. For the CDR3, the DNA is TGTGCCAGCAGAGCGGGACAGGGGGAATTCACTGAAGCTTTCTTT. Translating gives CASRAGQGEFTEAFF.

The chain carries TRBV7-6 and TRBJ1-1, with 10 bases that match TRBD1. This CDR3 comprises 15 residues. Germline V lookup: CDR1 SGHVS, CDR2 FNYEAQ. Trimming removed 1 base from V and 6 bases from J; junction bases left unmatched: 5. CDR3 nucleotide sequence: TGTGCCAGCAGCTTAGATCGGGACAGGGGCGCTGAAGCTTTCTTT. Translated, it gives CASSLDRDRGAEAFF.

This clone has just a few counts. The J gene is TRBJ1-1, the V gene TRBV6-2 or TRBV6-3, with TRBD1 matching over 11 bases. CDR1 is MNHEY and CDR2 is SVGEGT in the germline V gene. After removal of 2 bases from V and 5 bases from J, the junction contained 4 bases not matched to a gene. The CDR3 spans 15 residues. DNA of the CDR3: TGTGCCAGCAGTTACAGGACAGGGGGCGAAACTGAAGCTTTCTTT. This sequence encodes CASSYRTGGETEAFF.

The chain employs TRBV6-2 or TRBV6-3 and TRBJ2-7; TRBD1 matches at 8 bases. Germline values: CDR1 MNHEY, CDR2 SVGEGT. There are 15 residues in the CDR3. V shed 4 bases and J 3 bases; nucleotides not matched to a gene: 8. This CDR3 reads CASSWDGTGGYEQYV. The CDR3 DNA is TGTGCCAGCAGTTGGGACGGTACAGGGGGCTACGAGCAGTACGTC.